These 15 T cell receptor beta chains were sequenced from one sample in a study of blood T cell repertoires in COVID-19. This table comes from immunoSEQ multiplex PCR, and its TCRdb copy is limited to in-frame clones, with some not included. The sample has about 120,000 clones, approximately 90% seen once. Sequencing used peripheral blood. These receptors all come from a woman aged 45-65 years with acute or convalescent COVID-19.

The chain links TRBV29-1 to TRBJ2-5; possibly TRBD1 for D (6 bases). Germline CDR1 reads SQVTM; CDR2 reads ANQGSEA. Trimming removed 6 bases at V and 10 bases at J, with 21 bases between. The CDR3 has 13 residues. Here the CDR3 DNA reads TGCAGCGTAGAAACAGCCGCTTTAGGGGGCCAGTACTTC. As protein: CSVETAALGGQYF.

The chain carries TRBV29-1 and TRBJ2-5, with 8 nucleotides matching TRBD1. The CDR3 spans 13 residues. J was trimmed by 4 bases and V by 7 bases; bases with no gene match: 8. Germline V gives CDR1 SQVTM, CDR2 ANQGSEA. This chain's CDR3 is CSANGQGGETQYF. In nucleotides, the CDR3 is TGCAGCGCCAACGGACAGGGCGGAGAGACCCAGTACTTC.

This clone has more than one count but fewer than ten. This CDR3 is CASSGQRISGNTIYF. CDR3 in DNA: TGTGCCAGCAGTGGGCAGAGGATCTCTGGAAACACCATATATTTT. This rearrangement joins TRBV2 to TRBJ1-3; the D is unclear. Trimming pared 4 bases from V and 0 bases from J, leaving 10 bases between. This CDR3 comprises 15 residues. The germline gives CDR1 SNHLY, CDR2 FYNNEI.

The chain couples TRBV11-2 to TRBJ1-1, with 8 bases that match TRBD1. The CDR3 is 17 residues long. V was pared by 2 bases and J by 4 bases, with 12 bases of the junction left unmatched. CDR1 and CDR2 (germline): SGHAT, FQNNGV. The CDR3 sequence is CASSLFGRGRFGTEAFF. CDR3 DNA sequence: TGTGCCAGCAGCTTATTCGGCAGGGGGCGTTTTGGCACTGAAGCTTTCTTT.

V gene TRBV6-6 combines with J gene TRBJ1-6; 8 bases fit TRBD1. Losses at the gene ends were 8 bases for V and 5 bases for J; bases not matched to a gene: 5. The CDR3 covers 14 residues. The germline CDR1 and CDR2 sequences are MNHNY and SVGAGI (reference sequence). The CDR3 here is CASGRTGNNSPLHF. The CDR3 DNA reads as TGTGCCAGCGGTAGGACAGGGAATAATTCACCCCTCCACTTT.

The CDR3 nucleotides read TGTGCCAGCAGCTCAATCTCCCGGACAGAGAACAATGAGCAGTTCTTC. It is translated as CASSSISRTENNEQFF. The chain links TRBV5-4 to TRBJ2-1; TRBD1 is a possible D gene (6 bases). Trimming removed 3 bases from V and 5 bases from J, with 18 bases in between. Germline V CDR1 and CDR2: SGHNT, YYREEE (reference sequence). CDR3 size: 16 residues.

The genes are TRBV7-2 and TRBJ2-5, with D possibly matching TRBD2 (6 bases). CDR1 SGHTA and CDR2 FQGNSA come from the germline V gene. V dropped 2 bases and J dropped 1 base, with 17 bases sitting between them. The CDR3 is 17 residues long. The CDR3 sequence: CASSLNWRGPIQETQYF. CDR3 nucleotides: TGTGCCAGCAGCTTAAATTGGCGGGGCCCTATCCAAGAGACCCAGTACTTC. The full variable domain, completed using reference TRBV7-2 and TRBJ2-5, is GAGVSQSPSNKVTEKGKDVELRCDPISGHTALYWYRQSLGQGLEFLIYFQGNSAPDKSGLPSDRFSAERTGGSVSTLTIQRTQQEDSAVYLCASSLNWRGPIQETQYFGPGTRLLVL.

The CDR3 loop is CASSRALPGTGELFF. The CDR3 coding sequence is TGTGCCAGCAGTAGGGCCCTCCCGGGGACCGGGGAGCTGTTTTTT. J is TRBJ2-2 and V is TRBV11-1; tentatively, D is TRBD2 (5 bases). With 6 bases removed from V and 5 bases from J, the gap between germline ends came to 16 bases. Germline-derived CDR1 and CDR2 are SGHAT and FQDESV (reference sequence). The CDR3 loop spans 15 amino acids.

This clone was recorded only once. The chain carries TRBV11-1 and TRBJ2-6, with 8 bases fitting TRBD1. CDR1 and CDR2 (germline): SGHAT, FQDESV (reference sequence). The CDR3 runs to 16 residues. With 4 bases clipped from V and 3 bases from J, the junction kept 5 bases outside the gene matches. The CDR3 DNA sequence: TGTGCCAGCAGCTCCGTCACAGGGGGTGGGGCCAACGTCCTGACTTTC. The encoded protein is CASSSVTGGGANVLTF.

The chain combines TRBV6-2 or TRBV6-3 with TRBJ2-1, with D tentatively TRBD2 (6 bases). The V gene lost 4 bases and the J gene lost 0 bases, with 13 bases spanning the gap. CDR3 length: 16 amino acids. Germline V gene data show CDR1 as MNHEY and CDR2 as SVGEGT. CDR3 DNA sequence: TGTGCCAGCAGTTGGGACTCCCAAAGCTCCTACAATGAGCAGTTCTTC. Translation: CASSWDSQSSYNEQFF.

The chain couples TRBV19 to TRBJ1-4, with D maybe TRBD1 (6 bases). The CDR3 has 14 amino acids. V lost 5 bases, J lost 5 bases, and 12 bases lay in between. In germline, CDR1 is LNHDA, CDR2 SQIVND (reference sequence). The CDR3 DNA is TGTGCCAGTAGTGCCGGGACAAAGAATGAAAAACTGTTTTTT. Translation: CASSAGTKNEKLFF.

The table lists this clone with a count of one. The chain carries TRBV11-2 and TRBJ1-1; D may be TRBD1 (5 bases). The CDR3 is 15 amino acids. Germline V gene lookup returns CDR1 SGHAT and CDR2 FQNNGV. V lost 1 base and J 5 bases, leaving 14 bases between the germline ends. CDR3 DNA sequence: TGTGCCAGCAGCTTAGTGGCGGGGGAGAGTACTGAAGCTTTCTTT. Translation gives CASSLVAGESTEAFF.

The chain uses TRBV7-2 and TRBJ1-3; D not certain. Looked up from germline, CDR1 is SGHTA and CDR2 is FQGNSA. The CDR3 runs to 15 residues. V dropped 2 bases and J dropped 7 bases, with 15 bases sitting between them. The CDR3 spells CASSLTSGPQNTIYF. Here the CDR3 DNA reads TGTGCCAGCAGCTTAACCTCAGGCCCCCAGAACACCATATATTTT.

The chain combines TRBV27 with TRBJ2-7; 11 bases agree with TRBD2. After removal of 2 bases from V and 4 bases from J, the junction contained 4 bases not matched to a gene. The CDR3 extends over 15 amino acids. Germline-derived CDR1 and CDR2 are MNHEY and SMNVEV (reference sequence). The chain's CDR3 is CASSLTSGSDYEQYF. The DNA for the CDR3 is TGTGCCAGCAGTTTAACTAGCGGGAGCGATTACGAGCAGTACTTC.

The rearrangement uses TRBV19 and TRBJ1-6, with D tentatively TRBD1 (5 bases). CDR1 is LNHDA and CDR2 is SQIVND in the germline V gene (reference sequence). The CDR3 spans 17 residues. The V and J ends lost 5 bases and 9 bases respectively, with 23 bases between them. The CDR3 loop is CASSWVQGPRKRSPLHF. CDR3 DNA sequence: TGTGCCAGTAGTTGGGTCCAGGGTCCTAGGAAGCGTTCACCCCTCCACTTT.